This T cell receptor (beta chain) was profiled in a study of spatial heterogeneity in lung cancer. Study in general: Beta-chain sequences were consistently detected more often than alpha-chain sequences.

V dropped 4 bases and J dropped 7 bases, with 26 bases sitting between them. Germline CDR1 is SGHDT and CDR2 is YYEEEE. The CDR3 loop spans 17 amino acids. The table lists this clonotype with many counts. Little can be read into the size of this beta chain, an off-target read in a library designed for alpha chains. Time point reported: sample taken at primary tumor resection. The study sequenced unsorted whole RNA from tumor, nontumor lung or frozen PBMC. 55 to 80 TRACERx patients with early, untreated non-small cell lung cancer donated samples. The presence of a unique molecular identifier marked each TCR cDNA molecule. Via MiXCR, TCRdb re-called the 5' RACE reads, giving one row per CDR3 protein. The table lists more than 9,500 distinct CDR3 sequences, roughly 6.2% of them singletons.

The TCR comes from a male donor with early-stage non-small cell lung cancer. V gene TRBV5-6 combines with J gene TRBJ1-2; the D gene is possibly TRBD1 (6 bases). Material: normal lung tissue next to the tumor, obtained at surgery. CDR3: CASSHAPEGAGVGGYTF. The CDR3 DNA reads TGTGCCAGCAGCCACGCCCCCGAAGGAGCAGGGGTTGGTGGCTACACCTTC.